Listed here are 19 T cell receptor beta chains from one sample, sequenced in a study of CD8 T cells in Susac syndrome. An amount of RNA that ranged from about 0.45 to 1 ug was reverse transcribed with random hexamers. TCRdb reanalysed the immunoSEQ multiplex PCR reads using MiXCR and keeps one entry per CDR3 protein. Seen here are almost 450,000 distinct CDR3 sequences, roughly 85% observed once, and the top ten hold roughly 0.1%. Specimen: CD8+ T cells from PBMCs. The receptors here all came from a human donor with multiple sclerosis.

The chain has TRBV6-5 and TRBJ2-5; the D is unclear. CDR1 and CDR2 from the germline V gene are MNHEY and SVGAGI. The V end was cut by 5 bases, the J end by 6 bases, with 16 bases between. This CDR3 has 14 residues. The CDR3 here is CASSHVAARKTQYF. CDR3 DNA sequence: TGTGCCAGCAGTCACGTAGCAGCACGAAAGACCCAGTACTTC.

This chain uses TRBV4-1 with TRBJ1-2; unclear D gene. The germline V gene has CDR1 MGHRA and CDR2 YSYEKL. The CDR3 consists of 14 residues. The V end was cut by 3 bases, the J end by 2 bases, with 10 bases between. CDR3 nucleotides: TGCGCCAGCAGCCAGAGGGTTCAAAACTATGGCTACACCTTC. This codes for CASSQRVQNYGYTF.

The V gene is TRBV9, the J gene TRBJ2-2; no definite D call. Trimming took 3 bases from V and 6 from J, leaving 15 bases between them. There are 15 residues in the CDR3. Germline-derived CDR1 and CDR2 are SGDLS and YYNGEE. The CDR3: CASSASGPPPGELFF. The CDR3 DNA is TGTGCCAGCAGCGCCTCGGGTCCTCCGCCCGGGGAGCTGTTTTTT.

The chain uses TRBV7-9 and TRBJ2-1; D ambiguous. The CDR3 runs to 12 residues. CDR1 and CDR2 (germline): SEHNR, FQNEAQ (reference sequence). Trimming stripped 0 bases from V and 13 bases from J, with 10 bases between. The chain's CDR3 is CASSLAGVEQFF. In DNA form, the CDR3 reads TGTGCCAGCAGCTTAGCAGGTGTGGAACAGTTCTTC.

The V and J genes are TRBV27 and TRBJ2-2; perhaps D is TRBD1 or TRBD2 (5 bases each). From germline, CDR1 is MNHEY and CDR2 SMNVEV (reference sequence). The V end was cut by 1 base, the J end by 7 bases, with 10 bases between. The CDR3 sequence is 14 residues long. The CDR3 DNA follows: TGTGCCAGCAGTTTATATGAGGGGATCGGGGAGCTGTTTTTT. As protein: CASSLYEGIGELFF.

The chain combines TRBV30 with TRBJ1-2; no reliable D call. V was clipped by 4 bases and J by 6 bases, with 18 bases between them. This CDR3 is built from 14 residues. The germline gives CDR1 GTSNPN, CDR2 SVGIG (reference sequence). The CDR3 here is CAWTIRLELDGYTF. The CDR3 bases are TGTGCCTGGACCATACGCCTAGAGTTAGATGGCTACACCTTC.

This rearrangement joins TRBV28 to TRBJ2-3; maybe TRBD1 (7 bases). V dropped 0 bases and J dropped 5 bases, with 12 bases sitting between them. Germline V gene data show CDR1 as MDHEN and CDR2 as SYDVKM. This CDR3 spans 15 amino acids. This CDR3 reads CASSLWRQGGDTQYF. CDR3 nucleotides: TGTGCCAGCAGTTTATGGAGGCAGGGGGGAGATACGCAGTATTTT. Complete variable domain (other parts from reference TRBV28 and TRBJ2-3): DVKVTQSSRYLVKRTGEKVFLECVQDMDHENMFWYRQDPGLGLRLIYFSYDVKMKEKGDIPEGYSVSREKKERFSLILESASTNQTSMYLCASSLWRQGGDTQYFGPGTRLTVL.

This sequence joins TRBV27 and TRBJ2-1; the match to TRBD1 covers 10 bases. The CDR3 contains 16 residues. Germline V gives CDR1 MNHEY, CDR2 SMNVEV (reference sequence). Trimming removed 1 base from V and 7 bases from J; junction bases left unmatched: 7. CDR3 DNA: TGTGCCAGCAGTTTATTGGGACAGGGGCTACCGAATGAGCAGTTCTTC. Encoded protein: CASSLLGQGLPNEQFF.

The rearrangement joins TRBV6-5 to TRBJ2-6; D gene ambiguous. V was clipped by 2 bases and J by 1 base, with 6 bases between them. The CDR3 extends over 15 amino acids. Germline V gene sequence: CDR1 MNHEY, CDR2 SVGAGI. The CDR3 region is CASSYGVSGANVLTF. CDR3 nucleotide sequence: TGTGCCAGCAGTTACGGTGTATCTGGGGCCAACGTCCTGACTTTC.

The rearrangement uses TRBV7-2 and TRBJ2-1; 7 nucleotides match TRBD2. After removal of 4 bases from V and 4 bases from J, the junction contained 10 bases not matched to a gene. CDR1 is SGHTA, CDR2 FQGNSA, per germline. This CDR3 contains 16 residues. CDR3 coding DNA: TGTGCCAGCAGCTCCCTCCGGGGGGTTTATTACAATGAGCAGTTCTTC. Translating it yields CASSSLRGVYYNEQFF.

CDR3 nucleotide sequence: TGCGCCAGCAGCCAGGGGACCTCCTATGGCTACACCTTC. It translates to CASSQGTSYGYTF. The V gene is TRBV4-1, the J gene TRBJ1-2; D may be TRBD1 (5 bases). V was cut by 3 bases and J by 4 bases, with 9 bases left in between. Germline values: CDR1 MGHRA, CDR2 YSYEKL. The CDR3 is 13 residues long.

The V call is TRBV19, the J call TRBJ1-2; D gene ambiguous. This CDR3 contains 14 residues. Trimming took off 9 bases at V and 0 bases at J, with 14 bases between the two ends. Germline values: CDR1 LNHDA, CDR2 SQIVND (reference sequence). DNA for the CDR3: TGTGCCAGCTCCTTCGCAGGTCCTAACTATGGCTACACCTTC. This encodes CASSFAGPNYGYTF. The full variable domain, completed using reference TRBV19 and TRBJ1-2, is DGGITQSPKYLFRKEGQNVTLSCEQNLNHDAMYWYRQDPGQGLRLIYYSQIVNDFQKGDIAEGYSVSREKKESFPLTVTSAQKNPTAFYLCASSFAGPNYGYTFGSGTRLTVV.

There are a few counts of this clonotype. The rearrangement links TRBV6-1 to TRBJ2-6; D remains unclear. The CDR3 consists of 15 residues. V was shortened by 6 bases and J by 1 base, with 10 bases between the two germline ends. Germline CDR1 reads MNHNS; CDR2 reads SASEGT. The CDR3 nucleotides are TGTGCCAGCAGCCCCTTGATTTCTGGGGCCAACGTCCTGACTTTC. The encoded protein is CASSPLISGANVLTF.

The sample holds a few counts of this clonotype. V is TRBV24-1 and J is TRBJ2-3, with TRBD1 as a possible D gene (6 bases). Trimming pared 5 bases from V and 1 base from J, leaving 6 bases between. CDR1 KGHDR and CDR2 SFDVKD come from the germline V gene. The length of the CDR3 is 13 residues. The CDR3 sequence: CATSAGGTDTQYF. In DNA, the CDR3 is TGTGCCACCAGTGCAGGGGGCACAGATACGCAGTATTTT.

In this sample, this clonotype turned up once. This chain connects TRBV20-1 to TRBJ2-7, with TRBD2 matching over 9 bases. Germline V CDR1 and CDR2: DFQATT, SNEGSKA (reference sequence). V dropped 1 base and J dropped 3; count of bases not matched to a gene: 7. The CDR3 extends over 15 amino acids. The CDR3: CSARVLAGQSYEQYF. In DNA, the CDR3 is TGCAGTGCTAGAGTTCTAGCGGGACAAAGCTACGAGCAGTACTTC.

This chain joins TRBV21-1 and TRBJ2-4; the table's D call, TRBD1, has no DNA check behind it. TRBV21-1 is a recognized pseudogene. The CDR3 contains 18 residues. CDR3 in amino acids: CASSPRDGRAISKNIQYF. CDR3 sequence (DNA): TGTGCCAGCAGCCCCCGAGATGGGCGAGCCATCTCCAAAAACATTCAGTACTTC.

This clonotype was detected once. V usage is TRBV7-9 and J usage is TRBJ2-5; 7 bases match TRBD1. The CDR3 spans 15 residues. Trimming at V came to 0 bases and at J to 3 bases, leaving 4 bases not matched to a gene. Germline assignment: CDR1 SEHNR and CDR2 FQNEAQ (reference sequence). In DNA form, the CDR3 reads TGTGCCAGCAGCTTAGCAGGGGACAGAAAAGAGACCCAGTACTTC. Protein: CASSLAGDRKETQYF.

The CDR3 region is CSARGRQGLYEQYF. The CDR3 DNA is TGCAGTGCTAGAGGTCGGCAGGGGCTCTACGAGCAGTACTTC. V is TRBV20-1 and J is TRBJ2-7, with D possibly TRBD1 on 6 matching bases. The length of the CDR3 is 14 residues. Trimming shortened V by 1 base and J by 3 bases, and 13 bases separated the two germline ends. Germline CDR1 is DFQATT and CDR2 is SNEGSKA (reference sequence).

V is TRBV7-2 and J is TRBJ2-4, with 12 nucleotides matching TRBD2. The ends lost 5 bases at V and 3 bases at J; junction bases unmatched: 2. Germline CDR1 is SGHTA and CDR2 is FQGNSA. This CDR3 comprises 15 residues. The CDR3 spells CASSTSGGSKNIQYF. The CDR3 coding sequence is TGTGCCAGCAGCACTAGCGGGGGGAGCAAAAACATTCAGTACTTC.